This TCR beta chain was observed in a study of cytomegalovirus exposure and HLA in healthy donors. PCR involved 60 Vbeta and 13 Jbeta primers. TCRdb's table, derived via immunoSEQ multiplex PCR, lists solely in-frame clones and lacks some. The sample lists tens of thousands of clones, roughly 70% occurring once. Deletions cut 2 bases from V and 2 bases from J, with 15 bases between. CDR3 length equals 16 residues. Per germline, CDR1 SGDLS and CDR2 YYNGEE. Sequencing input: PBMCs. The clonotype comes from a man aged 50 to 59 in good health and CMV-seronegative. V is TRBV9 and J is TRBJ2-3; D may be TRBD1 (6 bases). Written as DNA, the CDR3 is TGTGCCAGCAGCGTCCACAGGGTAAGGTCCACAGATACGCAGTATTTT. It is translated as CASSVHRVRSTDTQYF.